These T cell receptor beta chains were read from a single sample in a study of CD8 T cells in ankylosing spondylitis. Via MiXCR, TCRdb re-called the 5' RACE reads, giving one row per CDR3 protein. The data contain over 600,000 distinct CDR3 sequences, roughly 19% of them singletons. Sequenced material: blood, either unsorted or a sorted T cell fraction (not recorded which). All receptors derive from a male donor with ankylosing spondylitis. CDR3s include the opening cysteine and the closing phenylalanine or tryptophan. Fields, in order: D gene, J gene, V gene, clone size, CDR3 length, CDR3 protein, CDR3 DNA. The D gene is left open where the match is weak. Clone size appears in some rows only: once, few, many, or a class for an expanded clone.

TRBD1	TRBJ1-4	TRBV10-3	-	14	CAISPGTVNEKLFF	TGTGCCATCAGTCCCGGGACAGTGAATGAAAAACTGTTTTTT
-	TRBJ1-2	TRBV12-3/TRBV12-4	-	15	CASTYSGSGSGGYTF	TGTGCCAGCACCTACTCTGGGTCGGGAAGTGGTGGCTACACCTTC
TRBD1	TRBJ1-2	TRBV3-1	few	13	CASSLRQGYGYTF	TGTGCCAGCAGCCTTCGACAGGGGTATGGCTACACCTTC
-	TRBJ2-7	TRBV5-6	-	12	CASSPGQNEQYF	TGTGCCAGCAGCCCTGGACAGAACGAGCAGTACTTC
-	TRBJ2-5	TRBV13	many	12	CASSSHGETQYF	TGTGCCAGCAGCTCCCATGGGGAGACCCAGTACTTC
-	TRBJ1-1	TRBV29-1	-	15	CSVLSTNPMNTEAFF	TGCAGCGTTCTCAGCACCAATCCGATGAACACTGAAGCTTTCTTT
-	TRBJ2-7	TRBV15	few	14	CATSRARSSYEQYF	TGTGCCACCAGCAGAGCTCGAAGTTCGTACGAGCAGTACTTC
-	TRBJ2-7	TRBV15	-	15	CATSRARRGFYEQYF	TGTGCCACCAGCAGAGCCCGTCGGGGCTTCTACGAGCAGTACTTC
TRBD2	TRBJ2-7	TRBV20-1	few	17	CSARDLGGGRRSYEQYF	TGCAGTGCTAGAGATCTCGGCGGCGGGAGAAGGTCCTACGAGCAGTACTTC
-	TRBJ1-1	TRBV2	-	14	CATTLGPGSARAFF	TGTGCCACCACCCTGGGACCGGGATCAGCTAGGGCTTTCTTT
-	TRBJ1-5	TRBV12-3/TRBV12-4	many	15	CASRPTTGMNQPQHF	TGTGCCAGCCGACCAACGACAGGAATGAATCAGCCCCAGCATTTT
-	TRBJ2-1	TRBV7-2	few	11	CGSSSYNEQFF	TGTGGTTCGAGCTCCTACAATGAGCAGTTCTTC
-	TRBJ1-1	TRBV19	once	14	CASSILGWNTEAFF	TGTGCCAGTAGTATTTTGGGGTGGAACACTGAAGCTTTCTTT
-	TRBJ1-5	TRBV20-1	many	15	CSASLGVGSNQPQHF	TGCAGTGCTAGTCTGGGGGTGGGTAGCAATCAGCCCCAGCATTTT
-	TRBJ2-2	TRBV12-3/TRBV12-4	many	14	CASRGTANTGELFF	TGTGCCAGCAGGGGGACGGCCAACACCGGGGAGCTGTTTTTT
-	TRBJ2-7	TRBV20-1	-	12	CSADFGGNEQYF	TGCAGTGCTGACTTCGGTGGCAACGAGCAGTACTTC
TRBD1	TRBJ1-2	TRBV29-1	few	12	CSVAGQLEGYTF	TGCAGCGTTGCGGGACAGCTTGAGGGCTACACCTTC
-	TRBJ1-2	TRBV29-1	-	14	CSATYSGTSNGYTF	TGCAGCGCAACGTACTCCGGGACATCAAATGGCTACACCTTC
TRBD1	TRBJ1-2	TRBV20-1	-	15	CSARETGGGFYGYTF	TGCAGTGCTAGGGAAACAGGGGGAGGGTTCTATGGCTATACCTTC
TRBD2	TRBJ2-1	TRBV2	-	15	CASSPGLAGAHEQFF	TGTGCCAGCAGCCCGGGACTAGCGGGAGCACATGAGCAGTTCTTC
-	TRBJ2-3	TRBV6-9	-	14	CASSVPGLGDTQYF	TGTGCCAGCAGCGTTCCGGGGCTGGGAGATACGCAGTATTTT
TRBD1	TRBJ2-7	TRBV13	few	17	CASSLGPGGQGRYEQYF	TGTGCCAGCAGCTTAGGCCCCGGTGGACAGGGGCGCTACGAGCAGTACTTC
-	TRBJ1-1	TRBV7-8	few	14	CASSPRPVNTEAFF	TGTGCCAGCAGCCCAAGGCCGGTGAACACTGAAGCTTTCTTT
-	TRBJ2-4	TRBV20-1	few	12	CSASVGTNIQYF	TGCAGTGCTAGCGTAGGGACAAACATTCAGTACTTC
-	TRBJ2-7	TRBV3-1	-	14	CASSSASPAREQYF	TGTGCCAGCAGCTCAGCTTCCCCAGCCAGGGAGCAGTACTTC
TRBD2	TRBJ2-1	TRBV3-1	few	17	CASSQEPLAGGYNEQFF	TGTGCCAGCAGCCAAGAACCTCTAGCGGGCGGCTACAATGAGCAGTTCTTC
-	TRBJ2-1	TRBV30	few	13	CAWAILISNEQFF	TGTGCCTGGGCGATCTTGATAAGCAATGAGCAGTTCTTC
-	TRBJ2-7	TRBV14	-	14	CASSQVGRRLEQYF	TGTGCCAGCAGCCAAGTGGGGCGGAGGTTGGAGCAGTACTTC
-	TRBJ2-1	TRBV20-1	few	11	CSAPLNNEQFF	TGCAGTGCCCCGCTGAACAATGAGCAGTTCTTC
TRBD1	TRBJ2-6	TRBV6-5	few	16	CASSYDRALGANVLTF	TGTGCCAGCAGTTACGACAGGGCGCTCGGGGCCAACGTCCTGACTTTC
-	TRBJ2-1	TRBV20-1	few	13	CSARSTYFNEQFF	TGCAGTGCTAGATCGACCTATTTCAATGAGCAGTTCTTC
-	TRBJ2-1	TRBV20-1	few	13	CSARKLVFNEQFF	TGCAGTGCTAGAAAACTAGTCTTCAATGAGCAGTTCTTC
TRBD2	TRBJ2-3	TRBV20-1	-	15	CSASLGLAGFGTQYF	TGCAGTGCTAGCCTGGGACTAGCGGGATTTGGTACGCAGTATTTT
TRBD1	TRBJ2-1	TRBV9	-	14	CASSVRGPTTEQFF	TGTGCCAGCAGCGTTAGGGGGCCAACTACGGAGCAGTTCTTC
TRBD2	TRBJ2-3	TRBV20-1	few	16	CSARRGLAGMSDTQYF	TGCAGTGCTAGGAGGGGACTAGCGGGGATGTCAGATACGCAGTATTTT
-	TRBJ2-2	TRBV20-1	few	16	CSAQTPRGENTGELFF	TGCAGTGCGCAAACTCCGAGAGGCGAAAACACCGGGGAGCTGTTTTTT
-	TRBJ2-7	TRBV9	-	13	CASSGDTPGEQYF	TGTGCCAGCAGCGGGGACACCCCGGGCGAGCAGTACTTC
-	TRBJ2-2	TRBV4-2	-	14	CASSLEARGGELFF	TGTGCCAGCAGCCTCGAGGCTAGGGGCGGGGAGCTGTTTTTT
-	TRBJ2-2	TRBV5-1	few	15	CASSWTVLNTGELFF	TGCGCCAGCAGTTGGACAGTTTTGAACACCGGGGAGCTGTTTTTT
TRBD2	TRBJ2-1	TRBV5-6	-	16	CASMVLAGVQYNEQFF	TGTGCCAGCATGGTCCTAGCGGGAGTTCAGTACAATGAGCAGTTCTTC
TRBD1	TRBJ1-4	TRBV6-1	few	16	CASSDIPTGGEEKLFF	TGTGCCAGCAGTGATATACCGACAGGGGGAGAGGAAAAACTGTTTTTT
-	TRBJ1-1	TRBV7-3	few	14	CASSLRGRDTEAFF	TGTGCCAGCAGCTTAAGGGGCCGAGACACTGAAGCTTTCTTT
TRBD1	TRBJ2-2	TRBV19	-	17	CASSMPQGATNTGELFF	TGTGCCAGTAGTATGCCCCAGGGGGCCACGAACACCGGGGAGCTGTTTTTT
TRBD2	TRBJ2-3	TRBV7-8	-	16	CASSPRLAGVPDTQYF	TGTGCCAGCAGCCCCCGACTAGCGGGAGTCCCAGATACGCAGTATTTT
TRBD2	TRBJ2-1	TRBV12-3/TRBV12-4	-	12	CASSPGLVGQFF	TGTGCCAGCAGTCCAGGACTAGTAGGGCAGTTCTTC
TRBD2	TRBJ2-3	TRBV6-1	-	15	CASRPRGGRIDTQYF	TGTGCCAGCAGGCCCCGGGGGGGGAGGATTGATACGCAGTATTTT
TRBD1	TRBJ2-7	TRBV20-1	few	12	CSARGTGAGQYF	TGCAGTGCTAGAGGGACAGGGGCCGGGCAGTACTTC
-	TRBJ1-5	TRBV29-1	-	14	CSVWEPSGGQPQHF	TGCAGCGTTTGGGAACCTTCGGGCGGTCAGCCCCAGCATTTT